This TCR beta chain came from a study of blood T cell repertoires in COVID-19. Study context: There were acute and convalescent COVID-19 samples, and they came from the United States, Italy and Spain.

TCRdb's copy holds only in-frame clones and misses some; the assay was immunoSEQ multiplex PCR. Among 15,000 to 20,000 clones listed, about 86% were seen once. V lost 8 bases, J lost 4 bases, and 12 bases lay in between. Germline CDR1 and CDR2: SGHTA and FQGTGA. This CDR3 spans 13 amino acids. The TCR sequence derives from a man aged 70-80 years with acute or convalescent COVID-19. Sequenced input: peripheral blood. The chain uses TRBV7-3 and TRBJ1-3; tentative D call: TRBD1 (6 bases). In nucleotides, the CDR3 is TGTGCCAGCGGCAGGGGCGCCGGAAACACCATATATTTT. Protein product: CASGRGAGNTIYF.